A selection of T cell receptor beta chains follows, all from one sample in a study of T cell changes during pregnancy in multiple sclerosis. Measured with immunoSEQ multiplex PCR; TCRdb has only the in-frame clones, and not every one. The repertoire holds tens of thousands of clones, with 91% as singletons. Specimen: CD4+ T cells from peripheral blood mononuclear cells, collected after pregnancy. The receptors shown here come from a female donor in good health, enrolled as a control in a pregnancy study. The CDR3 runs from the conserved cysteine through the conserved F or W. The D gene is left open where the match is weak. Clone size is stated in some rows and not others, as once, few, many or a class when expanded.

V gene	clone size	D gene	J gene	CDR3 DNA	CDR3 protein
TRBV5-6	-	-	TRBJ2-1	TGTGCCAGCAGCTTGGATCCCTCCACTAGCCGGGGTGAGCAGTTCTTC	CASSLDPSTSRGEQFF
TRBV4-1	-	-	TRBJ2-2	TGCGCCAGCAGCCAGGGCCTCACCGGGGAGCTGTTTTTT	CASSQGLTGELFF
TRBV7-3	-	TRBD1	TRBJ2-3	TGTGCCAGCAGCTCTGGACAGGGGATAACTAGCACAGATACGCAGTATTTT	CASSSGQGITSTDTQYF
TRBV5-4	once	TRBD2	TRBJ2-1	TGTGCCAGCAGCAAGAACGGGGGGGCCGACAATGAGCAGTTCTTC	CASSKNGGADNEQFF
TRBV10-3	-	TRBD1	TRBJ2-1	TGTGCCATCAGTCCGGGACAGGGAAGGAATGAGCAGTTCTTC	CAISPGQGRNEQFF
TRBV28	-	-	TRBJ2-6	TGTGCCAGCAGTTCCCCCTTGGGAGCTGGGGCCAACGTCCTGACTTTC	CASSSPLGAGANVLTF
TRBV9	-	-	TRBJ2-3	TGTGCCAGCAGCGTAGCGGGTTTCACAGATACGCAGTATTTT	CASSVAGFTDTQYF
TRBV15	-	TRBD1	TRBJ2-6	TGTGCCACCAGCAGAGAAGGGACAGGGGCGAAAAACGTCCTGACTTTC	CATSREGTGAKNVLTF
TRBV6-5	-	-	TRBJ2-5	TGTGCCAGCCTGGGTAGGGGGTTAGAGACCCAGTACTTC	CASLGRGLETQYF
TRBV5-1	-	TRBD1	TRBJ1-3	TGCGCCAGCAGCCCGGACAGGGGGAGCTCTGGAAACACCATATATTTT	CASSPDRGSSGNTIYF
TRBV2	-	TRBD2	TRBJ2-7	TGTGCCAGCAGTCCCTTAGCGGGGGGCTCCTACGAGCAGTACTTC	CASSPLAGGSYEQYF
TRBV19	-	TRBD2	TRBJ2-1	TGTGCCAGTAGTCCGGCTAGCGGGGCCGCGAATGAGCAGTTCTTC	CASSPASGAANEQFF
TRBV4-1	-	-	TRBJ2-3	TGCGCCAGCAGCCAAGTTTGGGGTAGCGGCACAGATACGCAGTATTTT	CASSQVWGSGTDTQYF
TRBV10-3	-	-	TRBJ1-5	TGTGCCATCAGTGAGTCGACTCGAGAGCCCCAGCATTTT	CAISESTREPQHF
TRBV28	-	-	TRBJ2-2	TGTGCCAGCAGTCAAGGGGCCCCGAACACCGGGGAGCTGTTTTTT	CASSQGAPNTGELFF
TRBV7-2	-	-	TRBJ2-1	TGTGCCAGCAGCTTAGCGGCTAGCCCCAATGAGCAGTTCTTC	CASSLAASPNEQFF
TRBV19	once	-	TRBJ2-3	TGTGCCAGTAGTAAGCGGGCACCGAGCACAGATACGCAGTATTTT	CASSKRAPSTDTQYF
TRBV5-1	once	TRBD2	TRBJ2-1	TGCGCCAGCAGCTTGAGCGGGGGGACCTACAATGAGCAGTTCTTC	CASSLSGGTYNEQFF
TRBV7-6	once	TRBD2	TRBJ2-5	TGTGCCAGCAGCTCCTCGACTAGCGTGGCCTCCCCCCAGTACTTC	CASSSSTSVASPQYF
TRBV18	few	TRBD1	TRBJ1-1	TGTGCCAGCTCACCAGACAGGGGTAGCACTGAAGCTTTCTTT	CASSPDRGSTEAFF
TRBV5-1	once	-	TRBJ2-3	TGCGCCAGCAGCAGGGACTGGGGGACAGATACGCAGTATTTT	CASSRDWGTDTQYF
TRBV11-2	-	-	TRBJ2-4	TGTGCCAGCAGCTTAAGGGGTGTTGATCTAGCCAAAAACATTCAGTACTTC	CASSLRGVDLAKNIQYF
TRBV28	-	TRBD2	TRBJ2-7	TGTGCCAGCAGTTTACGGGGTGGTGGGAGGGCGGGCGAGCAGTACTTC	CASSLRGGGRAGEQYF
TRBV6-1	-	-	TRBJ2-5	TGTGCCAGCAGTGATAAGTCCAGATGGGAGACCCAGTACTTC	CASSDKSRWETQYF
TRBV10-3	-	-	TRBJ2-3	TGTGCCATCAGGAGTCAGGGTTCCTCTGATACGCAGTATTTT	CAIRSQGSSDTQYF